This TCR beta chain was recovered during a study of blood T cell repertoires in COVID-19. About the study: Sites across the United States, Italy and Spain contributed samples from acute and convalescent COVID-19. T cells, B-cell-depleted T cells, or PBMCs supplied cDNA or gDNA.

Original analysis: It was from reference gene primer amplification that nucleated cell counts were estimated. Sequencing used immunoSEQ multiplex PCR; TCRdb keeps in-frame clones, though not all of them. From that table come the V and J calls and clone size; the DNA was used to work out D and trimming. The sample consists of about 180,000 clones, under 90% of them appearing once. Seattle patient enrollment occurred during active infection, with longitudinal follow-up thereafter. This sequence was found in a person aged 65 to 79 with COVID-19, enrolled during active disease. The specimen was peripheral blood.

The CDR3 here is CASSLLAGRHYEQYF. The CDR3 DNA is TGTGCCAGTAGCTTACTAGCGGGAAGACACTACGAGCAGTACTTC. J is TRBJ2-7 and V is TRBV19; 10 bases are a match to TRBD2. Germline trimming cut 6 bases from V and 3 bases from J; bases unmatched to any gene: 8. Germline V CDR1 and CDR2: LNHDA, SQIVND (reference sequence). The CDR3 loop spans 15 amino acids.